This T cell receptor (beta chain) appears in the sequencing data of a study of early T cells in non-severe SARS-CoV-2 infection. Study details: The chains were unpaired, and the sequenced material was bulk RNA from unsorted whole blood. Whole-study results and caveats: Private and CD4 specificities were missed by VDJdb matching, which favored anti-spike CD8 responses.

This clonotype has only a few counts. Its matching antigen is unknown. Attached unique molecular identifiers marked individual cDNA molecules. TCRdb used MiXCR to reprocess the 5' RACE reads, holding one entry per CDR3 protein. The sample has some 45,000 distinct CDR3 sequences, less than 8.5% seen once. The germline V gene has CDR1 MNHGY and CDR2 SAAAGT. This CDR3 has 13 amino acids. V was shortened by 8 bases and J by 0 bases, with 10 bases between the two germline ends. Sequences were obtained from whole blood. The receptor comes from an adult who was a healthcare worker with PCR-confirmed SARS-CoV-2 infection or an uninfected control (not recorded which). The chain is built from TRBV6-8 and TRBJ2-5; D is possibly TRBD2 (5 bases). CDR3 DNA sequence: TGTGCCAGCTCACTAGTGTACCAAGAGACCCAGTACTTC. This translates into CASSLVYQETQYF.